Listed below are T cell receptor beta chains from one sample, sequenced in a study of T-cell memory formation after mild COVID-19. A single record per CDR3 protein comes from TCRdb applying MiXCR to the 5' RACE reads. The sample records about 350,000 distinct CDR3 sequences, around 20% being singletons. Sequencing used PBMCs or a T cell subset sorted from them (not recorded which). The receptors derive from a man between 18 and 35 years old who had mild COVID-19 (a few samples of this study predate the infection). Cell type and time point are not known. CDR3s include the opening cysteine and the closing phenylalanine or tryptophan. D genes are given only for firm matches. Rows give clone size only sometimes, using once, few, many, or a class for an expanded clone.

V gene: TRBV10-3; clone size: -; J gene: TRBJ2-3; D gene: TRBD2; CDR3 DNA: TGTGCCATCAGTGAGGTAATAGCGGGGAACACAGATACGCAGTATTTT; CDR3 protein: CAISEVIAGNTDTQYF
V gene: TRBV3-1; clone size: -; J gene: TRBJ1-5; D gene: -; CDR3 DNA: TGTGCCAGCAGTCAACAGGGTAGCAATCAGCCCCAGCATTTT; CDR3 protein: CASSQQGSNQPQHF
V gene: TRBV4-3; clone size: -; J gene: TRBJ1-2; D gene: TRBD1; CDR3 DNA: TGCGCCAGCAGCCGATCCCCGGGACAGGGTTATGGCTACACCTTC; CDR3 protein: CASSRSPGQGYGYTF
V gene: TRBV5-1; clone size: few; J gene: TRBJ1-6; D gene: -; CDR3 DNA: TGCGCCAGCAGCTGGGCCCTCCGATCACCCCTCCACTTT; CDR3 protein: CASSWALRSPLHF
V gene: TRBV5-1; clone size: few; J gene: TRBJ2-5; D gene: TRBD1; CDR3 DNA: TGCGCCAGCAGCCCCCGTCGACAGGGGCAAGAGACCCAGTACTTC; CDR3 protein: CASSPRRQGQETQYF
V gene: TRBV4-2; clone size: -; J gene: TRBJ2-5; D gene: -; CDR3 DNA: TGTGCCAGCAGCCAAGATACTAGCTTTGAGACCCAGTACTTC; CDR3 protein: CASSQDTSFETQYF
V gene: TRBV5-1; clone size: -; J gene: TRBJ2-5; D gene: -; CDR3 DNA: TGCGCCAGCAGCTTGGCAGCTAGCAGTGAAGAGACCCAGTACTTC; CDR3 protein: CASSLAASSEETQYF
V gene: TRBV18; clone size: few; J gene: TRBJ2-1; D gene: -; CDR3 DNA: TGTGCCAGCTCACCCACCGGGACTCCCCCCTACAATGAGCAGTTCTTC; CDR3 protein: CASSPTGTPPYNEQFF
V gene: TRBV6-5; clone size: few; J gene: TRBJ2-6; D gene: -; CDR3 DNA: TGTGCCAGCAGTTATCCCCGCGGGGCTGGGGCCAACGTCCTGACTTTC; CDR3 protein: CASSYPRGAGANVLTF
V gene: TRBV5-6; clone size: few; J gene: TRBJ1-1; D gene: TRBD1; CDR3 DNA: TGTGCCAGCAGCTTTGGACAGGGCGCTGAAGCTTTCTTT; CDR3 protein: CASSFGQGAEAFF
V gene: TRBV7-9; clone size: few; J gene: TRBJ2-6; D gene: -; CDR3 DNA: TGTGCCAGCAGTTTCTCGGTGAGCGCCTCTGGGGCCAACGTCCTGACTTTC; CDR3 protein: CASSFSVSASGANVLTF
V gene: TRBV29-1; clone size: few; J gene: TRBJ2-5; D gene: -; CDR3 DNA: TGCAGCGTTGAAGACCATGGTTCAGGGGCAGAGACCCAGTACTTC; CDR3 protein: CSVEDHGSGAETQYF
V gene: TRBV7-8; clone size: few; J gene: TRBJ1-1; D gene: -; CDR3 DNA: TGTGCCAGCAGCTTAGGGCTGACTTGGGCTGAAGCTTTCTTT; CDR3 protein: CASSLGLTWAEAFF
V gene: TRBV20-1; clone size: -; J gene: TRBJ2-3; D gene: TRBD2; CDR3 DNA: TGCAGTGCCCTGACTAGCGGCTCCACAGATACGCAGTATTTT; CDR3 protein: CSALTSGSTDTQYF
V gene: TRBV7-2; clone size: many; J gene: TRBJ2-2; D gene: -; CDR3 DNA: TGTGCCAGCAGCTTAGGAGCGTCCAACACCGGGGAGCTGTTTTTT; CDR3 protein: CASSLGASNTGELFF
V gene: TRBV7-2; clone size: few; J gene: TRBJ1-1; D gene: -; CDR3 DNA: TGTGCCAGCAGCTACGAGTCGGGGGGAGGAACTGAAGCTTTCTTT; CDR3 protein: CASSYESGGGTEAFF
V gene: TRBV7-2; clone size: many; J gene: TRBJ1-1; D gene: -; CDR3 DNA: TGTGCCAGCAGCCCACAGGGTAGGAGGACTGAAGCTTTCTTT; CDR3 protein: CASSPQGRRTEAFF
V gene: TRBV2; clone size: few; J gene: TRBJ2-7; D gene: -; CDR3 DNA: TGTGCCAGCAGTGAGGGCCATTCTACCTACGAGCAGTACTTC; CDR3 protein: CASSEGHSTYEQYF
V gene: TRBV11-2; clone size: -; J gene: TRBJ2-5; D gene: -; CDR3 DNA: TGTGCCAGCAGCACCGGGACGCAAGAGACCCAGTACTTC; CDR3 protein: CASSTGTQETQYF
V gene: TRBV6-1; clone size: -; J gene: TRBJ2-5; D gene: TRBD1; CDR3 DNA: TGTGCCAGCAGTAAACCGTCGGGACAGAAAGAGACCCAGTACTTC; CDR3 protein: CASSKPSGQKETQYF